The 20 T cell receptor beta chains presented below share a single source sample, sequenced in a study of technical replicates of blood from a few donors. Generated by immunoSEQ multiplex PCR, the TCRdb table keeps only in-frame clones and is missing some. In the table there are tens of thousands of clones, 85% to 95% of which are singletons. The sequencing sample was made of T cells isolated from PBMCs. These TCRs come from a human donor in good health.

V and J are TRBV7-6 and TRBJ1-4; 11 nucleotides align to TRBD1. From germline, CDR1 is SGHVS and CDR2 FNYEAQ. This CDR3 contains 16 residues. V shed 5 bases, J shed 2 bases, and the junction held 4 bases outside the gene matches. For the CDR3, the DNA is TGTGCCAGCAGCCCGAGGGACAGGGGGACTAATGAAAAACTGTTTTTT. It codes for CASSPRDRGTNEKLFF.

V usage is TRBV19 and J usage is TRBJ1-2; 10 bases line up with TRBD1. The germline CDR1 and CDR2 sequences are LNHDA and SQIVND (reference sequence). The CDR3 has 16 amino acids. J gave up 3 bases and V 8 bases, and 12 bases lay outside the gene matches. CDR3 DNA sequence: TGTGCCAGTTCAAAGGGGACAGGGGAAATATACTATGGCTACACCTTC. Translating it yields CASSKGTGEIYYGYTF. The whole variable domain, remainder taken from reference TRBV19 and TRBJ1-2, is DGGITQSPKYLFRKEGQNVTLSCEQNLNHDAMYWYRQDPGQGLRLIYYSQIVNDFQKGDIAEGYSVSREKKESFPLTVTSAQKNPTAFYLCASSKGTGEIYYGYTFGSGTRLTVV.

This chain joins TRBV6-6 and TRBJ2-7, with 7 bases aligning to TRBD2. CDR1 and CDR2 (germline): MNHNY, SVGAGI (reference sequence). Trimming took 7 bases from V and 1 from J; bases not matched to a gene: 7. The CDR3 totals 14 residues. Here the CDR3 DNA reads TGTGCCAGCACCCCTTTGGGGGGGTCCTACGAGCAGTACTTC. Residues: CASTPLGGSYEQYF.

The chain employs TRBV7-3 and TRBJ2-3, with 10 bases lining up with TRBD2. The germline V gene encodes CDR1 SGHTA and CDR2 FQGTGA. The CDR3 length is 17 residues. Trimming removed 3 bases from V and 3 bases from J; junction bases left unmatched: 9. CDR3 in amino acids: CASSLGDTSGVTDTQYF. CDR3 coding DNA: TGTGCCAGCAGCTTGGGGGATACTAGCGGGGTGACAGATACGCAGTATTTT.

The V and J genes are TRBV6-4 and TRBJ2-2, with D hard to call. Between the trimmed V and J ends, which lost 2 bases and 1 base, there was a span of 2 bases. The V gene's germline CDR1 is MRHNA and CDR2 SNTAGT. This CDR3 is 13 amino acids long. The CDR3 bases are TGTGCCAGCAGTGACCGGAACACCGGGGAGCTGTTTTTT. This gives the protein CASSDRNTGELFF.

CDR3 DNA sequence: TGTGCCAGCAGTGAAGGTCCCCCCAGGTTTAATGAAAAACTGTTTTTT. It is translated as CASSEGPPRFNEKLFF. The rearrangement links TRBV6-1 to TRBJ1-4; D uncertain. The CDR3 has 16 amino acids. Germline V gene sequence: CDR1 MNHNS, CDR2 SASEGT. Trimming shortened V by 1 base and J by 4 bases, and 13 bases separated the two germline ends.

V and J are TRBV19 and TRBJ1-5, with 9 nucleotides matching TRBD1. This CDR3 region has 16 residues. The V and J ends lost 7 bases and 6 bases, in that order; junction bases with no gene match: 13. Germline CDR1 LNHDA, CDR2 SQIVND (reference sequence). The CDR3 here is CASNPGWGQGGQPQHF. CDR3 coding DNA: TGTGCCAGTAACCCCGGATGGGGACAGGGCGGTCAGCCCCAGCATTTT.

V usage is TRBV18 and J usage is TRBJ2-7; 7 bases line up with TRBD2. Losses at the gene ends were 2 bases for V and 7 bases for J; bases not matched to a gene: 5. CDR1 KGHSH and CDR2 LQKENI come from the germline V gene. This CDR3 region has 13 residues. This chain's CDR3 is CASSPGLVGEQYF. The DNA of the CDR3 is TGTGCCAGCTCACCAGGACTAGTGGGGGAGCAGTACTTC.

V gene TRBV7-9 combines with J gene TRBJ1-1; D gene unclear. V lost 0 bases to trimming and J lost 1 base, with 6 bases between them. Germline CDR1 SEHNR, CDR2 FQNEAQ (reference sequence). The CDR3 sequence is 14 residues long. CDR3 nucleotide sequence: TGTGCCAGCAGCTTAGCAGGGAGGAACACTGAAGCTTTCTTT. Amino acid sequence: CASSLAGRNTEAFF.

This chain joins TRBV7-8 and TRBJ2-1; 8 bases are a match to TRBD2. Germline V gives CDR1 SGHVS, CDR2 FQNEAQ. The ends lost 3 bases at V and 4 bases at J; junction bases unmatched: 5. This CDR3 has 15 amino acids. The CDR3: CASSLTGGYYNEQFF. The CDR3 DNA sequence: TGTGCCAGCAGCTTGACGGGAGGGTATTACAATGAGCAGTTCTTC.

The chain has TRBV15 and TRBJ2-1; unclear D gene. The V gene lost 4 bases and the J gene lost 6 bases, with 4 bases spanning the gap. This CDR3 comprises 11 residues. The germline V gene encodes CDR1 LNHNV and CDR2 YYDKDF (reference sequence). The CDR3 coding sequence is TGTGCCACCAGCACATTCAATGAGCAGTTCTTC. The encoded protein is CATSTFNEQFF.

This chain links TRBV7-3 with TRBJ2-6; possible D gene TRBD1, 5 bases. V lost 3 bases and J 0 bases, leaving 9 bases between the germline ends. Germline V gene lookup returns CDR1 SGHTA and CDR2 FQGTGA. The CDR3 length is 16 residues. CDR3 residues: CASSLDTSSGANVLTF. The CDR3 DNA reads TGTGCCAGCAGCTTGGACACGAGCTCTGGGGCCAACGTCCTGACTTTC.

The V gene is TRBV28, the J gene TRBJ2-1; TRBD2 is a possible D gene (5 bases). CDR1 and CDR2 from the germline V gene are MDHEN and SYDVKM. Trimming took off 6 bases at V and 0 bases at J, with 15 bases between the two ends. The CDR3 has 16 amino acids. CDR3 DNA: TGTGCCAGCAGGAGAGCGGAGGCGAGCTCCTACAATGAGCAGTTCTTC. This sequence encodes CASRRAEASSYNEQFF. Filled out from reference TRBV28 and TRBJ2-1, the complete variable domain reads DVKVTQSSRYLVKRTGEKVFLECVQDMDHENMFWYRQDPGLGLRLIYFSYDVKMKEKGDIPEGYSVSREKKERFSLILESASTNQTSMYLCASRRAEASSYNEQFFGPGTRLTVL.

The V gene is TRBV5-1, the J gene TRBJ1-1; a possible D gene is TRBD1 (5 bases). This CDR3 contains 16 residues. Trimming stripped 0 bases from V and 4 bases from J, with 16 bases between. Germline V CDR1 and CDR2: SGHRS, YFSETQ. The CDR3 protein is CASSLGQGKVGTEAFF. The CDR3 nucleotides read TGCGCCAGCAGCTTGGGGCAGGGAAAAGTAGGCACTGAAGCTTTCTTT.

The chain links TRBV15 to TRBJ2-7, with 11 bases matching TRBD2. Germline CDR1 LNHNV, CDR2 YYDKDF (reference sequence). Germline trimming cut 1 base from V and 0 bases from J; bases unmatched to any gene: 2. This CDR3 has 16 residues. The CDR3 sequence is CATSRGTSGPSYEQYF. Written as DNA, the CDR3 is TGTGCCACCAGCAGAGGGACTAGCGGGCCCTCCTACGAGCAGTACTTC.

This clone came up a few times. Written as DNA, the CDR3 is TGCGCCACCTCAAGACTAGCGGGAGGAGGGATGACAGATACGCAGTATTTT. Translation: CATSRLAGGGMTDTQYF. The V call is TRBV5-1, the J call TRBJ2-3; 13 bases are a match to TRBD2. Trimming removed 9 bases from V and 3 bases from J; junction bases left unmatched: 13. Per the germline V gene, CDR1 is SGHRS and CDR2 is YFSETQ. This CDR3 is 17 amino acids long.

The chain couples TRBV9 to TRBJ1-1; TRBD1 is a possible D gene (5 bases). Germline assignment: CDR1 SGDLS and CDR2 YYNGEE. Deletions cut 0 bases from V and 6 bases from J, with 15 bases between. The length of the CDR3 is 15 residues. The CDR3 protein is CASSVASGAGAEAFF. In DNA form, the CDR3 reads TGTGCCAGCAGCGTAGCTTCTGGGGCTGGGGCTGAAGCTTTCTTT.

This chain links TRBV15 with TRBJ1-6; D perhaps matches TRBD1 (6 bases). The germline gives CDR1 LNHNV, CDR2 YYDKDF (reference sequence). Between the trimmed V and J ends, which lost 2 bases and 6 bases, there was a span of 23 bases. The CDR3 has 19 amino acids. In DNA, the CDR3 is TGTGCCACCAGCAGAAAACCTCTACAGGGTCGCGTCACTAATTCACCCCTCCACTTT. Translated: CATSRKPLQGRVTNSPLHF.

The V call is TRBV18, the J call TRBJ2-7; 9 nucleotides agree with TRBD1. This CDR3 is 15 amino acids long. CDR1 and CDR2 from the germline V gene are KGHSH and LQKENI. With 2 bases clipped from V and 0 bases from J, the junction kept 2 bases outside the gene matches. The CDR3 bases are TGTGCCAGCTCACCAGGACAGGGGCGCTCCTACGAGCAGTACTTC. Protein: CASSPGQGRSYEQYF.

This clone was observed once. The chain has TRBV13 and TRBJ2-1; 9 bases map to TRBD2. Trimming took 0 bases from V and 3 from J; bases not matched to a gene: 6. The V gene's germline CDR1 is PRHDT and CDR2 FYEKMQ (reference sequence). The CDR3 runs 17 residues. The CDR3 sequence is CASSLGPLAGFYNEQFF. The CDR3 nucleotides are TGTGCCAGCAGCTTAGGCCCCCTAGCGGGATTCTACAATGAGCAGTTCTTC.